This TCR beta chain came from a study of T cell clonotyping in hematopoietic cell transplantation. General study findings and limits: Few recipient clonotypes overlapped donors; over 95% were de novo at given depth.

Generated by immunoSEQ multiplex PCR, the TCRdb table keeps only in-frame clones and is missing some. Counted here are a few thousand clones, more than 75% occurring once; the ten biggest clones make up approximately 12%. Trimming left V 0 bases short and J 8 bases short, with 10 bases between. This CDR3 has 13 amino acids. Germline CDR1 MGHDK, CDR2 SYGVNS. Recipients were bled about 28 days pretransplant and at posttransplant days 30, 100, 180. A word on this clone: What it binds is not known.

The V gene is TRBV25-1, the J gene TRBJ1-1, with D possibly being TRBD1 (6 bases). Sample: peripheral blood mononuclear cells, taken 30 days after allogeneic stem cell transplant. This TCR was sampled from a male patient aged 55-69 years who had an allogeneic stem cell transplant from an unrelated donor, so the T cells may come from the graft donor. Some clones in this sample may be carry-over from other donors' samples. The CDR3 DNA follows: TGTGCCAGCAGTGAATATCGAGGGGGGGAAGCTTTCTTT. Amino acid sequence: CASSEYRGGEAFF.